A single sample is the source of the 3 T cell receptor beta chains below, sequenced in a study of cytomegalovirus exposure and HLA in healthy donors. The PCR used 60 Vbeta and 13 Jbeta primers. Assay: immunoSEQ multiplex PCR; the TCRdb copy retains only in-frame clones and omits some. The sample consists of tens of thousands of clones, 60% to 80% of them appearing once. The sequenced sample was PBMCs. The origin of the receptors is a male donor in good health and CMV-seropositive.

The J gene is TRBJ2-1, the V gene TRBV5-1; the D gene is possibly TRBD1 (5 bases). Germline-derived CDR1 and CDR2 are SGHRS and YFSETQ. CDR3 size: 15 residues. Trimming stripped 6 bases from V and 3 bases from J, with 16 bases between. This CDR3 reads CASMVVGQDYNEQFF. CDR3 nucleotide sequence: TGCGCCAGCATGGTAGTGGGGCAGGACTACAATGAGCAGTTCTTC.

This chain links TRBV4-2 with TRBJ2-7; D might be TRBD1 (6 bases). Trimming stripped 0 bases from V and 0 bases from J, with 12 bases between. The germline CDR1 and CDR2 sequences are LGHNA and YNFKEQ. This CDR3 region has 16 residues. DNA of the CDR3: TGTGCCAGCAGCCAAGACTGGGACAAGAGCTCCTACGAGCAGTACTTC. As protein: CASSQDWDKSSYEQYF.

The chain joins TRBV10-2 to TRBJ2-1; 10 bases line up with TRBD2. This CDR3 region has 17 residues. CDR1 and CDR2 from the germline V gene are WSHSY and SAAADI. V dropped 3 bases and J dropped 1; count of bases not matched to a gene: 6. DNA of the CDR3: TGCGCCAGCAGTGATCGGACTAGCGGTAATTCCTACAATGAGCAGTTCTTC. Protein: CASSDRTSGNSYNEQFF.